Listed below are T cell receptor beta chains from one sample, sequenced in a study of identifying expanded T cells in peripheral blood. TCRdb's copy holds only in-frame clones and misses some; the assay was immunoSEQ multiplex PCR. The table includes over 85,000 clones, about nine tenths detected once. The sample was blood. The receptors were sampled from a person aged 18 to 69 in good health. Each CDR3 is given with its conserved first and last residue. Each record gives: J gene, clone size, D gene, V gene, CDR3 protein, CDR3 DNA. The D gene is left open where the match is weak. A row's size may be missing; if present it is once, few, many or a size class.

j_gene: TRBJ2-7
abundance: .
d_gene: TRBD1
v_gene: TRBV27
CDR3aa: CASSPFLGTGRYEQYF
CDR3nt: TGTGCCAGCAGTCCCTTTCTAGGGACAGGTAGATACGAGCAGTACTTC

j_gene: TRBJ2-1
abundance: .
d_gene: .
v_gene: TRBV7-2
CDR3aa: CASSSPQGSNEQFF
CDR3nt: TGTGCCAGCAGCTCCCCTCAGGGGTCGAATGAGCAGTTCTTC

j_gene: TRBJ2-5
abundance: .
d_gene: .
v_gene: TRBV25-1
CDR3aa: CATRSGHQETQYF
CDR3nt: TGTGCCACCAGATCGGGACACCAAGAGACCCAGTACTTC

j_gene: TRBJ1-1
abundance: .
d_gene: .
v_gene: TRBV19
CDR3aa: CASSNHGGNTEAFF
CDR3nt: TGTGCCAGTAGTAACCACGGAGGGAACACTGAAGCTTTCTTT

j_gene: TRBJ2-5
abundance: .
d_gene: .
v_gene: TRBV5-1
CDR3aa: CASSPGLQETQYF
CDR3nt: TGCGCCAGCAGCCCGGGACTGCAAGAGACCCAGTACTTC

j_gene: TRBJ1-2
abundance: few
d_gene: TRBD1
v_gene: TRBV4-3
CDR3aa: CASSQVFSGGGYTF
CDR3nt: TGCGCCAGCAGCCAAGTTTTCTCAGGGGGCGGCTACACCTTC

j_gene: TRBJ2-1
abundance: .
d_gene: .
v_gene: TRBV7-3
CDR3aa: CASSLEGTSYNEQFF
CDR3nt: TGTGCCAGCAGCTTGGAAGGGACGTCCTACAATGAGCAGTTCTTC

j_gene: TRBJ1-3
abundance: few
d_gene: .
v_gene: TRBV19
CDR3aa: CATFNRAGNTIYF
CDR3nt: TGTGCCACTTTCAACAGGGCTGGAAACACCATATATTTT

j_gene: TRBJ2-1
abundance: few
d_gene: TRBD2
v_gene: TRBV5-1
CDR3aa: CASTTSGGASSYNEQFF
CDR3nt: TGCGCCAGCACGACTAGCGGGGGGGCGAGCTCCTACAATGAGCAGTTCTTC

j_gene: TRBJ2-5
abundance: .
d_gene: .
v_gene: TRBV6-1
CDR3aa: CASVRALQETQYF
CDR3nt: TGTGCCAGCGTAAGGGCATTACAGGAGACCCAGTACTTC

j_gene: TRBJ2-5
abundance: .
d_gene: TRBD1
v_gene: TRBV18
CDR3aa: CASSARGRETQYF
CDR3nt: TGTGCCAGCTCGGCCAGGGGGCGGGAGACCCAGTACTTC

j_gene: TRBJ2-2
abundance: .
d_gene: TRBD1
v_gene: TRBV5-1
CDR3aa: CASSGTGAYTGELFF
CDR3nt: TGCGCCAGTTCCGGGACAGGGGCCTACACCGGGGAGCTGTTTTTT

j_gene: TRBJ2-7
abundance: once
d_gene: .
v_gene: TRBV9
CDR3aa: CASSVGQTFGYEQYF
CDR3nt: TGTGCCAGCAGCGTAGGGCAGACTTTCGGCTACGAGCAGTACTTC

j_gene: TRBJ1-4
abundance: few
d_gene: .
v_gene: TRBV11-2
CDR3aa: CASSLGINEKLFF
CDR3nt: TGTGCCAGCAGCTTAGGGATTAATGAAAAACTGTTTTTT

j_gene: TRBJ1-5
abundance: .
d_gene: .
v_gene: TRBV30
CDR3aa: CAWSVQSNQPQHF
CDR3nt: TGTGCCTGGAGTGTTCAGTCCAATCAGCCCCAGCATTTT

j_gene: TRBJ1-2
abundance: .
d_gene: .
v_gene: TRBV29-1
CDR3aa: CSAETVSPNGYTF
CDR3nt: TGCAGCGCCGAAACGGTGTCCCCTAATGGCTACACCTTC

j_gene: TRBJ2-7
abundance: .
d_gene: .
v_gene: TRBV11-2
CDR3aa: CASSLEQRAYEQYF
CDR3nt: TGTGCCAGCAGCTTAGAACAGCGAGCCTACGAGCAGTACTTC

j_gene: TRBJ2-3
abundance: .
d_gene: .
v_gene: TRBV6-1
CDR3aa: CASSALVSGTQYF
CDR3nt: TGTGCCAGCAGTGCCTTAGTGTCAGGTACGCAGTATTTT

j_gene: TRBJ2-4
abundance: .
d_gene: .
v_gene: TRBV19
CDR3aa: CASSRAPGAKNIQYF
CDR3nt: TGTGCCAGTAGTAGGGCCCCAGGGGCCAAAAACATTCAGTACTTC

j_gene: TRBJ2-3
abundance: .
d_gene: .
v_gene: TRBV7-2
CDR3aa: CASSLPTAVDTQYF
CDR3nt: TGTGCCAGCAGCTTACCCACGGCTGTAGATACGCAGTATTTT

j_gene: TRBJ1-4
abundance: once
d_gene: .
v_gene: TRBV5-4
CDR3aa: CASSQKGDLNEKLFF
CDR3nt: TGTGCCAGCAGCCAGAAAGGTGACCTTAATGAAAAACTGTTTTTT

j_gene: TRBJ2-2
abundance: .
d_gene: TRBD1
v_gene: TRBV30
CDR3aa: CAWRGQGIGELFF
CDR3nt: TGTGCCTGGAGGGGACAGGGGATCGGGGAGCTGTTTTTT

j_gene: TRBJ2-2
abundance: .
d_gene: TRBD1
v_gene: TRBV7-6
CDR3aa: CASSRQGAQSGELFF
CDR3nt: TGTGCCAGCAGCCGACAGGGGGCGCAGTCTGGGGAGCTGTTTTTT

j_gene: TRBJ1-4
abundance: .
d_gene: .
v_gene: TRBV30
CDR3aa: CAWSLPGTRNEKLFF
CDR3nt: TGTGCCTGGAGCCTCCCAGGGACCCGTAATGAAAAACTGTTTTTT